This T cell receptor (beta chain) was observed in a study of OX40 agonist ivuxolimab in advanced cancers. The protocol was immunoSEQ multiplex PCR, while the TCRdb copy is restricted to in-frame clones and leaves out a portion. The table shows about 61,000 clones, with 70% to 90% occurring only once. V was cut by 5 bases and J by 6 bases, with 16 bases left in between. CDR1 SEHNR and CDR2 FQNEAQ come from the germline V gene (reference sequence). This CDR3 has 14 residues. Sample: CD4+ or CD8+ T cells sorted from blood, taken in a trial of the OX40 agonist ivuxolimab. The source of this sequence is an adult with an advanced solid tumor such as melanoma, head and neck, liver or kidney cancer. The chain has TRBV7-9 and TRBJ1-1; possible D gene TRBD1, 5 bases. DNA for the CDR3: TGTGCCAGCAGCATCGGGGCCCCGATCTCTGAAGCTTTCTTT. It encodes CASSIGAPISEAFF. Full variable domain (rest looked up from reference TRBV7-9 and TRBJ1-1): DTGVSQNPRHKITKRGQNVTFRCDPISEHNRLYWYRQTLGQGPEFLTYFQNEAQLEKSRLLSDRFSAERPKGSFSTLEIQRTEQGDSAMYLCASSIGAPISEAFFGQGTRLTVV.